The present T cell receptor beta chain was sequenced within a study of CD8 T cells in ankylosing spondylitis. This clonotype was seen only a few times. What it recognizes is unknown. Study-level findings and limits: Earlier authors reported some of these motif variants in reactive arthritis synovial fluid and blood. Fewer than ten highly homologous variants made up a TCR beta motif that seemed to typify ankylosing spondylitis blood. From matched ankylosing spondylitis synovial fluid, disease-linked clones were reportedly recovered at significantly enriched levels.

The CDR3 runs 13 residues. After removal of 5 bases from V and 5 bases from J, the junction contained 5 bases not matched to a gene. Molecular-barcoded quantitative 5'-RACE produced these TCR beta libraries. A single record per CDR3 protein comes from TCRdb applying MiXCR to the 5' RACE reads. Of 250,000 to 300,000 distinct CDR3 sequences in the sample, approximately 20% are singletons; the top ten hold 7.8%. This TCR came from a male donor with ankylosing spondylitis or in good health (not recorded which). The gene calls are TRBV12-3 or TRBV12-4 and TRBJ2-7; 8 bases match TRBD1. The sequenced sample was blood, either unsorted or a sorted T cell fraction (not recorded which). The CDR3 sequence: CASSLGQVNEQYV. CDR3 coding DNA: TGTGCCAGCAGTCTGGGACAGGTCAACGAGCAGTACGTC.